The sequence of this T cell receptor beta chain was determined in a study of beta chain features in type 1 diabetes. Turning to the study itself: In all, some 100,000,000 sorted cells from all samples were analyzed.

Germline V gene sequence: CDR1 SGHRS, CDR2 YFSETQ. With 0 bases clipped from V and 4 bases from J, the junction kept 4 bases outside the gene matches. The CDR3 is 15 residues long. This clone was picked up a small number of times. Its target is not known. Every bit of the isolated RNA underwent reverse transcription, so sequencing read expressed TCRB transcripts. Measured with immunoSEQ multiplex PCR; TCRdb has only the in-frame clones, and not every one. The table has under 850,000 clones, around an eighth seen once. Whole-study findings and limits: Patients' naive, central memory and regulatory TCRB repertoires appeared more alike than those of healthy donors. Within each of all four CD4+ subsets, Type 1 diabetes patients had TCRB CDR3s that were moderately but significantly shorter.

The chain links TRBV5-1 to TRBJ2-1, with 7 bases lining up with TRBD1. The receptor's source is a man aged 18 to 29 with type 1 diabetes. What was sequenced was naive CD4+ T cells from blood. Written as DNA, the CDR3 is TGCGCCAGCAGCTTGGTTGGGACAGAATACAATGAGCAGTTCTTC. Its translation: CASSLVGTEYNEQFF.